The clone carrying this T cell receptor (beta chain) was observed many times. Germline loops: CDR1 SGHDT, CDR2 YYEEEE. The CDR3 has 16 residues. Trimming shortened V by 0 bases and J by 0 bases, and 13 bases separated the two germline ends. The sample comes from a study of blood T cell repertoires in COVID-19. The protocol was immunoSEQ multiplex PCR, while the TCRdb copy is restricted to in-frame clones and leaves out a portion. The data hold over 250,000 clones, with around 90% observed a single time. The rearrangement joins TRBV5-6 to TRBJ2-7; D might be TRBD1 (6 bases). Sequenced material: peripheral blood. This TCR came from a man between 50 and 59 years old with acute or convalescent COVID-19. As DNA, the CDR3 is TGTGCCAGCAGCTTGGGAGCAGGGGTGGCCTCCTACGAGCAGTACTTC. The encoded protein is CASSLGAGVASYEQYF.